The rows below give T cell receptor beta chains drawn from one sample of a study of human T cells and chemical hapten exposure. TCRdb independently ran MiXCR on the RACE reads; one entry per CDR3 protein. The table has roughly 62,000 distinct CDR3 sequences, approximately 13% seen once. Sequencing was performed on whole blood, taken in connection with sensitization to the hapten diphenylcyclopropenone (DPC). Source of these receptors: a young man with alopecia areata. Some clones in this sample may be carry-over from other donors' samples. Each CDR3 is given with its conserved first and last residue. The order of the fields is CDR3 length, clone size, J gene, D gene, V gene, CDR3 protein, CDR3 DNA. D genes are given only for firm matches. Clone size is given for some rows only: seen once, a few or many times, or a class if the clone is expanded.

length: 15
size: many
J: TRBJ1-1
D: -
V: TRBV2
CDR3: CASSPRWGGTTEAFF
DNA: TGTGCCAGCAGTCCACGCTGGGGTGGAACCACTGAAGCTTTCTTT

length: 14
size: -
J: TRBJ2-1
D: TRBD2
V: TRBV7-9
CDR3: CASSYVGLAGEQFF
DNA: TGTGCCAGCAGCTACGTCGGACTAGCGGGAGAGCAGTTCTTC

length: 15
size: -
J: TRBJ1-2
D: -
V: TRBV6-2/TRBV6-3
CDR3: CATGGYAGVFSGYTF
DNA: TGTGCCACCGGGGGATATGCGGGCGTCTTCTCTGGCTACACCTTC

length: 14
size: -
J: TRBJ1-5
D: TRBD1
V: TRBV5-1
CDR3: CASSLGQGLQPQHF
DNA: TGCGCCAGCAGCTTGGGACAGGGCCTTCAGCCCCAGCATTTT

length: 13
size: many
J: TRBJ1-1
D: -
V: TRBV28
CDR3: CASSFGRNTEAFF
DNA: TGTGCCAGCAGCTTTGGACGGAACACTGAAGCTTTCTTT

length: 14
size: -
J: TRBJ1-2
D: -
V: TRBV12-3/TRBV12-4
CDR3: CASSSPPTVYGYTF
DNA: TGTGCCAGCAGTTCCCCCCCGACTGTCTATGGCTACACCTTC

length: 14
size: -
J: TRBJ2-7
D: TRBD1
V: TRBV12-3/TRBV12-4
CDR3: CASSTTGGGDEQYF
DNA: TGTGCCAGCAGCACGACAGGGGGCGGGGACGAGCAGTACTTC

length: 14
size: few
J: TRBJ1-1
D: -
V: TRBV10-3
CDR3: CAIRNRTALPEAFF
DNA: TGTGCCATCAGGAACAGGACAGCCCTTCCTGAAGCTTTCTTT

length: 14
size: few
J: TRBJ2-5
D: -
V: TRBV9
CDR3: CASSSSGGRETQYF
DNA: TGTGCCAGCAGCAGTTCGGGGGGCCGCGAGACCCAGTACTTC

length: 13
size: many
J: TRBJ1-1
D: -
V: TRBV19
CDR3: CASSISRITEAFF
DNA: TGTGCCAGTAGTATCTCCAGGATAACTGAAGCTTTCTTT

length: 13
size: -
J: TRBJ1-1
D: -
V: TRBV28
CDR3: CALGKPENTEAFF
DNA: TGTGCCTTGGGGAAACCCGAGAACACTGAAGCTTTCTTT

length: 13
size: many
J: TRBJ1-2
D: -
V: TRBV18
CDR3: CASSPPGINGYTF
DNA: TGTGCCAGCTCACCACCAGGGATAAATGGCTACACCTTC

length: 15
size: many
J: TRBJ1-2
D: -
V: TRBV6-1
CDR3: CASSNRQWANYGYTF
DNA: TGTGCCAGCAGTAATCGACAGTGGGCTAACTATGGCTACACCTTC

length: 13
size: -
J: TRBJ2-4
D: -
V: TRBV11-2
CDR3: CASSLDPKNIQYF
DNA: TGTGCCAGCAGCTTAGACCCCAAAAACATTCAGTACTTC

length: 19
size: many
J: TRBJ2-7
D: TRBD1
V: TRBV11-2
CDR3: CASRYGRGRRQVPSYEQYF
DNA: TGTGCCAGCAGATATGGCAGGGGGCGTCGCCAAGTGCCCTCCTACGAGCAGTACTTC

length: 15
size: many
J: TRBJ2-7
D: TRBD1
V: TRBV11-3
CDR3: CASSQNRGKRNEQYF
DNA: TGTGCCAGCAGCCAGAACAGGGGTAAGAGGAACGAGCAGTACTTC

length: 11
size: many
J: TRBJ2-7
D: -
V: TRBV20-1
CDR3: CSTAARYEQYF
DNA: TGCAGTACCGCGGCCCGCTACGAGCAGTACTTC

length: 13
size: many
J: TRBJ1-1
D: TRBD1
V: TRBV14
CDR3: CASSPDRGRVAFF
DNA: TGTGCCAGCAGTCCGGACAGGGGGCGTGTAGCTTTCTTT

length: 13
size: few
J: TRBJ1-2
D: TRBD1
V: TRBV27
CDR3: CASRTGANYGYTF
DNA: TGTGCCAGCAGGACAGGGGCTAACTATGGCTACACCTTC

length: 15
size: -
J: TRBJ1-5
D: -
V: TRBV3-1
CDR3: CASSKGVDSNQPQHF
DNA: TGTGCCAGCAGTAAAGGCGTGGATAGCAATCAGCCCCAGCATTTT

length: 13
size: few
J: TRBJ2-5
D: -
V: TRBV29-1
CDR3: CSGARGYQETQYF
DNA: TGCAGCGGCGCCAGGGGATACCAAGAGACCCAGTACTTC

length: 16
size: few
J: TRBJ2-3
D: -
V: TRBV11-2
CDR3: CASSKKLAGPPMAQYF
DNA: TGTGCCAGCAGCAAAAAGCTGGCGGGCCCCCCCATGGCGCAGTATTTT

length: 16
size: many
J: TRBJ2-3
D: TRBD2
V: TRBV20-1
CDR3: CSASRVSGGFTDTQYF
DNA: TGCAGTGCTAGTCGGGTTAGCGGGGGGTTCACAGATACGCAGTATTTT

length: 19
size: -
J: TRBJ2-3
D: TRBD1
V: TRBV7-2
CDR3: CASSLRMTGGVYSTDTQYF
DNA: TGTGCCAGCAGCCTCCGCATGACAGGGGGAGTCTATAGCACAGATACGCAGTATTTT

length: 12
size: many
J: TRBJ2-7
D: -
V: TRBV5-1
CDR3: CASSPPGDEQYF
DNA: TGCGCCAGCAGCCCGCCGGGGGACGAGCAGTACTTC

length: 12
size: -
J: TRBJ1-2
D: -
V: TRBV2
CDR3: CASRAGVPGYTF
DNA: TGTGCCAGCAGGGCAGGGGTCCCTGGCTACACCTTC

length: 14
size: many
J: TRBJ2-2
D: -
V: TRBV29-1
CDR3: CSVVPDRNTGELFF
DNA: TGCAGCGTTGTGCCAGACAGAAACACCGGGGAGCTGTTTTTT

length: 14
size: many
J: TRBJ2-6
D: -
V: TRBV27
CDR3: CASSRISGANVLTF
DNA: TGTGCCAGCAGCCGCATCTCTGGGGCCAACGTCCTGACTTTC

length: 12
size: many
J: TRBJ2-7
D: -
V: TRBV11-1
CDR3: CASRRLGDEQYF
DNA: TGTGCCAGCAGGAGGTTGGGGGACGAGCAGTACTTC

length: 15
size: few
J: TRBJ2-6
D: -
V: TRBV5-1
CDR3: CASSFIQGGANVLTF
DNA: TGCGCCAGCAGCTTTATTCAGGGTGGGGCCAACGTCCTGACTTTC

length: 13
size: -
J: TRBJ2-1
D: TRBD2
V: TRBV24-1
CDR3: CATSEAGYNEQFF
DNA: TGTGCCACCAGTGAAGCGGGGTACAATGAGCAGTTCTTC

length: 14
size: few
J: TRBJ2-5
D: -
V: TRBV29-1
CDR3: CSVKLRTDQETQYF
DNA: TGCAGCGTAAAACTGAGAACCGACCAAGAGACCCAGTACTTC

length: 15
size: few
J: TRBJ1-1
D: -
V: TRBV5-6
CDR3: CASSLRRGRNTEAFF
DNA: TGTGCCAGCAGCTTGCGTCGGGGGCGGAACACTGAAGCTTTCTTT

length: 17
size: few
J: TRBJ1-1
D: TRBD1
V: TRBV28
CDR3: CASSPIPGGRLNTEAFF
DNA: TGTGCCAGCAGTCCAATACCAGGGGGTAGACTGAACACTGAAGCTTTCTTT

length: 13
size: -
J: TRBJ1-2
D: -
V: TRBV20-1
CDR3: CSARATGEYGYTF
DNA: TGCAGTGCTAGAGCGACAGGAGAGTATGGCTACACCTTC

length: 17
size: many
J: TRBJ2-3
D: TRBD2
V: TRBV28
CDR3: CASSSSGLAGGTDTQYF
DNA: TGTGCCAGCAGTTCCTCGGGACTAGCGGGGGGTACAGATACGCAGTATTTT

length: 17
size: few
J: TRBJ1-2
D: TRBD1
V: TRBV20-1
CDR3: CSARDPKPGGPNYGYTF
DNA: TGCAGTGCTAGAGATCCGAAACCAGGGGGACCTAACTATGGCTACACCTTC

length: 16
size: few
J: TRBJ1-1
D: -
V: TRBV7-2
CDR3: CASSLGGYLFNTEAFF
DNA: TGTGCCAGCAGCTTAGGGGGCTATCTCTTTAACACTGAAGCTTTCTTT

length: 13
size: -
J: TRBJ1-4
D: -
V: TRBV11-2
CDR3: CASSLSTNEKLFF
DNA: TGTGCCAGCAGCTTGAGTACTAATGAAAAACTGTTTTTT

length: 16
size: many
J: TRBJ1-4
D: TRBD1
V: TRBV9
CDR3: CASSVGLEGAGEKLFF
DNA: TGTGCCAGCAGCGTAGGTCTCGAGGGGGCAGGTGAAAAACTGTTTTTT

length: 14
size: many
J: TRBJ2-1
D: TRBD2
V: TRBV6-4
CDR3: CASSPSSGGNEQFF
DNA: TGTGCCAGCAGTCCTTCTAGCGGGGGGAATGAGCAGTTCTTC

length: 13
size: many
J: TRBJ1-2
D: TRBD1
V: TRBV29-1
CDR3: CSVATGGPYGYTF
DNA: TGCAGCGTTGCTACAGGGGGTCCCTATGGCTACACCTTC

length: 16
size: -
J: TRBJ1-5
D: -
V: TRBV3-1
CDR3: CASSQGSWGGDQPQHF
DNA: TGTGCCAGCAGCCAAGGATCCTGGGGGGGGGATCAGCCCCAGCATTTT

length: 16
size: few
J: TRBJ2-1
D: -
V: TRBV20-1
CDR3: CSATQGGAGLYNEQFF
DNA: TGCAGTGCTACTCAAGGGGGAGCGGGGCTGTACAATGAGCAGTTCTTC

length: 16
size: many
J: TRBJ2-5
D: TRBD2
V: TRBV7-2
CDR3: CASSRLAGGRTETQYF
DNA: TGTGCCAGCAGCCGACTAGCGGGGGGCCGCACAGAGACCCAGTACTTC

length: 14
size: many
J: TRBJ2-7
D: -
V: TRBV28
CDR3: CASSVQLGTYEQYF
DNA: TGTGCCAGCAGTGTTCAATTGGGTACCTACGAGCAGTACTTC

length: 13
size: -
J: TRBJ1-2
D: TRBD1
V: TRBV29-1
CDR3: CSSNTGAVDGYTF
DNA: TGCAGCTCTAATACAGGGGCGGTAGATGGCTACACCTTC

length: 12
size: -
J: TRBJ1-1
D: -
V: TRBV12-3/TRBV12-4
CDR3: CASSFHRTEAFF
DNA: TGTGCCAGCAGTTTTCACAGAACTGAAGCTTTCTTT

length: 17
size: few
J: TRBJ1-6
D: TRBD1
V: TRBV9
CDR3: CASSYGTGGSYNSPLHF
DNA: TGTGCCAGCAGCTACGGGACAGGGGGCTCCTATAATTCACCCCTCCACTTT

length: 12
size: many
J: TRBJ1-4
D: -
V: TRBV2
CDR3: CASASTNEKLFF
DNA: TGTGCCAGCGCCTCCACTAATGAAAAACTGTTTTTT

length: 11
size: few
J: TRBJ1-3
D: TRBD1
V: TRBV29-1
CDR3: CSVGTGNTIYF
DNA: TGCAGCGTTGGGACAGGGAACACCATATATTTT